What follows is one TCR beta chain and its context. No cognate antigen has been identified for it. Base qualities are not provided; no much larger clone lies one nucleotide away. The data belong to a study of T cells in Graves' hyperthyroidism and ophthalmopathy (dated by TCRdb to between 2019 and 2020). General notes on the study: Peripheral blood samples were taken at initial diagnosis, before any treatment was given. TCR V-J signatures able to tell the groups apart were searched for in a discovery cohort of approximately 95 patients, of whom fewer than 45 had Graves' ophthalmopathy and roughly 57 had stable Graves' hyperthyroidism. An independent validation cohort of some 18 hyperthyroidism patients and about 16 patients who later progressed to ophthalmopathy tested prospective prediction of ophthalmopathy. The 95 to 100 discovery patients were randomly split 7:3 into training and test sets. The study also compared thyroid tissue and blood T-cell repertoires from over 5 Graves' hyperthyroidism patients. Following sampling, methimazole starting at 30 mg daily was given to hyperthyroidism patients, and high-dose intravenous methylprednisolone was given to ophthalmopathy patients. The paper reports TCR Vbeta CDR3 sequencing of 140 or so peripheral blood samples: 43 ophthalmopathy, fewer than 85 hyperthyroidism and approximately 17 progressor patients.

The study at large found these results: During validation, the model predicted progression to ophthalmopathy a median of about 6.3 months ahead of onset, with almost 71% sensitivity and 72.22% specificity. Sample size was not statistically predetermined, and investigators were not blinded to group allocation. Most expanded thyroid clonotypes (frequency above 0.001) were also detected in blood, suggesting blood repertoires may reflect thyroid immune responses. A 13 V-J signature model separated ophthalmopathy from stable hyperthyroidism, with 87.88% sensitivity and roughly 81% specificity in cross-validation and 80%/75% in testing.

CDR3 length: 13 amino acids, cysteine to phenylalanine. Just the 39-base CDR3 DNA is kept, in frame starting at base 1. The germline V gene yields MGHRA for CDR1 and YSYEKL for CDR2. V has 2 bases trimmed and J has 7 bases trimmed; junction bases matching no gene number 4. Graves' hyperthyroidism was defined as stable when no progression to ophthalmopathy occurred over 18 months of follow-up. The hyperthyroidism patients were between 18 and 65 years old and newly diagnosed, with a disease duration of less than 2 months. Patients with uncontrolled infections, other autoimmune diseases, pregnancy or lactation were excluded. Diagnoses were based on clinical symptoms, serum thyroxine and TRAb, thyroid ultrasound and orbital computed tomography. PBMCs were separated from 10 ml of fresh peripheral blood using Ficoll-Paque density gradient centrifugation. Total RNA was extracted with Trizol reagent, and quality was checked on an Agilent 2100 Bioanalyzer.

The TCR beta CDR3 regions were amplified from RNA transcripts. For the first round of RT-PCR on the TCR CDR3, the HTBI primer set was used together with the Qiagen OneStep RT-PCR kit. The libraries were constructed in a second round of multiplex PCR and then size-selected and purified. The libraries were sequenced on an Illumina HiSeq2000 using paired-end 100 bp reads. On the study's bioinformatics: SOAPnuke was used to process the raw data, throwing out any read that contained adapters or uncalled bases, had a mean Phred below 15, or lacked an exact constant-primer or identifier match. High-quality paired reads were merged with COPE v1.2.5, and unique nucleotide sequences were defined as clonotypes. MiTCR v1.1 was used to align the clonotypes against IMGT TRBV, TRBD and TRBJ reference segments. The analysis was restricted to V-J combinations with a frequency above 0.0001, which together covered roughly 99% of the repertoires. A TCS score was defined as the ratio of F50 (clonal expansion) to E x V (chaos), with BLOSUM62-based TCRdist applied between CDR3 peptides within each V-J. Welch's t-statistics and random forest reduced fewer than 550 V-J features to 13, which were used in a naive Bayes classifier (R e1071). The public reads were reanalyzed by TCRdb: fastp trimming at Q25, MiXCR alignment, in-frame beta chains only. Every CDR3 protein is listed once, alongside the most common genes and DNA of its rows. TCRdb's processing, not the authors', yielded these V and J calls. The sample table records roughly 420,000 distinct CDR3 sequences; around 14% of these occur just once. Just under 8% of the sample is held by the ten biggest clonotypes.

The source is a woman younger than 35 with Graves' hyperthyroidism. This receptor chain uses TRBV4-1 and TRBJ2-5, with 7 junctional bases fitting TRBD1. The sample was blood. The DNA reads as follows: TGCGCCAGCAGCCAACCGTCAGGGGGGACCCAGTACTTC. It codes for CASSQPSGGTQYF.